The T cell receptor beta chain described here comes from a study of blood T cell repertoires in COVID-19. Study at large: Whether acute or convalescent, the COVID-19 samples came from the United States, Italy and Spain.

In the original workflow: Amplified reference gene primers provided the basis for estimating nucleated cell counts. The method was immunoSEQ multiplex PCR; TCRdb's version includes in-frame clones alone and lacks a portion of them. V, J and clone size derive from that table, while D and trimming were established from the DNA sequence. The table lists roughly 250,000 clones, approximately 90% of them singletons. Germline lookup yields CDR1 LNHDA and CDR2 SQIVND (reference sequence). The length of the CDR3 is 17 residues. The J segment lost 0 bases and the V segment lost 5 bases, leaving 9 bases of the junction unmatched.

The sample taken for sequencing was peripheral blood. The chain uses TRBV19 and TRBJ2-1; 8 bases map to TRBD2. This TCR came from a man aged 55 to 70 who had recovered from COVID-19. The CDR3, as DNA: TGTGCCAGTAGTCTATTTAGCGGGGCAAGCTCCTACAATGAGCAGTTCTTC. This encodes CASSLFSGASSYNEQFF.